Listed below are T cell receptor beta chains from one sample, sequenced in a study of siplizumab effects on memory and regulatory T cells. Sequencing was performed with immunoSEQ multiplex PCR; in TCRdb, only in-frame clones are kept and a portion is missing. Among around 97,000 clones listed, about 94% were seen once. What was sequenced was non-Treg CD4+ T cells sorted from blood. The receptors were gathered from a human donor in good health. CDR3s include the opening cysteine and the closing phenylalanine or tryptophan. The D gene is left open where the match is weak. Some rows have no size entry. The others give once, few or many, or a class for an expanded clone.

d_call | j_call | v_call | clone_size | cdr3_length | cdr3_aa | cdr3_nt
TRBD1 | TRBJ1-1 | TRBV28 | NA | 15 | CAIGQGGGRYTEAFF | TGTGCCATCGGACAGGGTGGGGGTCGGTACACTGAAGCTTTCTTT
TRBD1 | TRBJ1-5 | TRBV29-1 | few | 13 | CSVLDRGNQPQHF | TGCAGCGTCCTCGACAGGGGCAATCAGCCCCAGCATTTT
NA | TRBJ1-1 | TRBV7-9 | NA | 14 | CASSFSRDYTEAFF | TGTGCCAGCAGCTTCAGCAGGGATTACACTGAAGCTTTCTTT
NA | TRBJ2-2 | TRBV19 | NA | 14 | CASSISEAAGELFF | TGTGCCAGTAGTATCTCAGAAGCCGCCGGGGAGCTGTTTTTT
NA | TRBJ2-1 | TRBV6-5 | NA | 14 | CASSFSGVRNEQFF | TGTGCCAGCAGTTTCTCAGGGGTGAGGAATGAGCAGTTCTTC
TRBD1 | TRBJ2-7 | TRBV5-3 | NA | 10 | CARSNPGQGF | TGTGCCAGAAGCAACCCGGGACAGGGCTTC
NA | TRBJ1-4 | TRBV28 | NA | 14 | CASSSTSEGEKLFF | TGTGCCAGCAGTTCGACCTCCGAGGGTGAAAAACTGTTTTTT
TRBD2 | TRBJ2-2 | TRBV15 | NA | 17 | CATSRDREGPRTGELFF | TGTGCCACCAGCAGAGATAGGGAGGGCCCTCGAACCGGGGAGCTGTTTTTT
NA | TRBJ2-2 | TRBV27 | NA | 14 | CASSPTSIGGELFF | TGTGCCAGCAGTCCTACCTCAATTGGAGGGGAGCTGTTTTTT
NA | TRBJ2-7 | TRBV7-8 | NA | 17 | CASSSDMGTQLSYEQYF | TGTGCCAGCAGCTCGGACATGGGGACGCAACTATCCTACGAGCAGTACTTC
NA | TRBJ1-3 | TRBV7-3 | NA | 13 | CASSSTSGNTIYF | TGTGCCAGCAGCTCCACCTCTGGAAACACCATATATTTT
TRBD1 | TRBJ1-2 | TRBV28 | once | 13 | CASSSGQGPGYTF | TGTGCCAGCAGTTCGGGACAGGGCCCTGGCTACACCTTC
NA | TRBJ2-5 | TRBV28 | NA | 13 | CASCKGGKETQYF | TGTGCCAGCTGTAAAGGGGGGAAAGAGACCCAGTACTTC
TRBD2 | TRBJ2-7 | TRBV5-4 | NA | 16 | CASSLGGLALSYEQYF | TGTGCCAGCAGCTTGGGGGGACTAGCCCTCTCCTACGAGCAGTACTTC
TRBD1 | TRBJ1-6 | TRBV28 | NA | 14 | CASTRQGGDSPLHF | TGTGCCAGCACCAGACAGGGTGGAGATTCACCCCTCCACTTT
TRBD1 | TRBJ1-5 | TRBV5-6 | NA | 15 | CASSLGTGGNQPQHF | TGTGCCAGCAGCTTAGGGACAGGGGGCAATCAGCCCCAGCATTTT
NA | TRBJ2-3 | TRBV18 | NA | 14 | CASSPRGVADTQYF | TGTGCCAGCTCACCAAGGGGGGTAGCGGATACGCAGTATTTT
NA | TRBJ2-3 | TRBV9 | NA | 14 | CASSANKGGRLPDF | TGTGCCAGCAGCGCAAATAAGGGTGGAAGACTGCCAGATTTT
NA | TRBJ1-2 | TRBV29-1 | NA | 12 | CSVGRTDYGYTF | TGCAGCGTTGGTAGGACGGACTATGGCTACACCTTC
TRBD2 | TRBJ2-7 | TRBV5-1 | NA | 15 | CASSLRPGGLNEQYF | TGCGCCAGCAGCTTGCGGCCGGGAGGGCTTAACGAGCAGTACTTC
TRBD2 | TRBJ2-1 | TRBV14 | NA | 16 | CASSQVGLAGGNEQFF | TGTGCCAGCAGCCAAGTGGGGCTAGCGGGTGGCAATGAGCAGTTCTTC
TRBD2 | TRBJ2-7 | TRBV11-2 | NA | 14 | CASSVSGTTYEQYF | TGTGCCAGCAGCGTTAGCGGGACCACCTACGAGCAGTACTTC
TRBD1 | TRBJ2-2 | TRBV7-3 | NA | 16 | CASSPPGQGKVGELFF | TGTGCCAGCAGCCCCCCGGGACAGGGCAAGGTCGGGGAGCTGTTTTTT
NA | TRBJ1-5 | TRBV7-2 | once | 16 | CASSPFWELSNQPQHF | TGTGCCAGCAGCCCCTTCTGGGAACTTAGCAATCAGCCCCAGCATTTT
NA | TRBJ1-2 | TRBV5-4 | once | 14 | CASRSMGGYYGYTF | TGTGCCAGCAGGTCGATGGGGGGGTACTATGGCTACACCTTC
NA | TRBJ2-5 | TRBV9 | NA | 13 | CASSVLDQETQYF | TGTGCCAGCAGCGTTCTTGACCAAGAGACCCAGTACTTC
NA | TRBJ2-7 | TRBV11-3 | NA | 16 | CASSMNYGTHSYEQYF | TGTGCCAGCAGCATGAATTACGGGACTCACTCCTACGAGCAGTACTTC
TRBD1 | TRBJ2-1 | TRBV5-1 | NA | 14 | CASSSRQGPNEQFF | TGCGCCAGCAGCTCGAGACAGGGGCCCAATGAGCAGTTCTTC
TRBD1 | TRBJ2-7 | TRBV29-1 | NA | 12 | CSVLTGGYEQYF | TGCAGCGTTCTTACAGGGGGGTACGAGCAGTACTTC
NA | TRBJ1-2 | TRBV29-1 | NA | 8 | CSVGLGIF | NA
NA | TRBJ2-1 | TRBV20-1 | NA | 11 | CSARYLNEQFF | TGCAGTGCTAGATACCTCAATGAGCAGTTCTTC
NA | TRBJ2-1 | TRBV19 | NA | 13 | CATSQGSYNEQFF | TGTGCCACTTCTCAGGGCTCCTACAATGAGCAGTTCTTC
NA | TRBJ2-5 | TRBV11-3 | NA | 12 | CASSFGEETQYF | TGTGCCAGCAGCTTCGGTGAAGAGACCCAGTACTTC
NA | TRBJ1-2 | TRBV11-2 | NA | 14 | CASSPARRLYGYTF | TGTGCCAGCAGCCCCGCCCGACGGCTCTATGGCTACACCTTC
NA | TRBJ2-5 | TRBV14 | NA | 14 | CASSRGYLQETQYF | TGTGCCAGCAGCCGGGGATACCTCCAAGAGACCCAGTACTTC